Listed below are T cell receptor beta chains from one sample, sequenced in a study of T cell changes during pregnancy in multiple sclerosis. The repertoire was sequenced with immunoSEQ multiplex PCR; TCRdb's copy has only in-frame clones and lacks some. The table lists 40,000 to 50,000 clones, 89% of them singletons. Material: CD4+ T cells from peripheral blood mononuclear cells, obtained in the first trimester of pregnancy. The receptors originated from a female donor with multiple sclerosis, enrolled in a pregnancy study. The CDR3 runs from the conserved cysteine through the conserved F or W. A D gene is named only where the DNA matches it firmly. Expanded clones get a size class; other rows say once, few or many, or leave the size out.

size: NA
length: 15
V: TRBV28
D: NA
J: TRBJ1-5
CDR3: CASSLHSYSNQPQHF
DNA: TGTGCCAGCAGTTTACACAGCTATAGCAATCAGCCCCAGCATTTT

size: NA
length: 13
V: TRBV27
D: NA
J: TRBJ1-5
CDR3: CASTGVAGQPQHF
DNA: TGTGCCAGCACGGGGGTAGCGGGGCAGCCCCAGCATTTT

size: NA
length: 13
V: TRBV6-1
D: NA
J: TRBJ1-1
CDR3: CASSGDTPTEAFF
DNA: TGTGCCAGCAGCGGGGACACTCCCACTGAAGCTTTCTTT

size: NA
length: 16
V: TRBV5-1
D: TRBD2
J: TRBJ2-2
CDR3: CASSSSGRSDTGELFF
DNA: TGCGCCAGCAGCTCGAGCGGGAGGTCTGACACCGGGGAGCTGTTTTTT

size: NA
length: 17
V: TRBV7-2
D: TRBD2
J: TRBJ2-1
CDR3: CASAFRASGSLYNEQFF
DNA: TGTGCCAGCGCATTTAGGGCTAGCGGGAGCCTATACAATGAGCAGTTCTTC

size: NA
length: 14
V: TRBV5-1
D: TRBD2
J: TRBJ2-1
CDR3: CASSGREGYNEQFF
DNA: TGCGCCAGCAGTGGGAGGGAGGGGTACAATGAGCAGTTCTTC

size: NA
length: 13
V: TRBV11-2
D: NA
J: TRBJ2-7
CDR3: CASSLGGPYEQYF
DNA: TGTGCCAGCAGCTTAGGTGGCCCCTACGAGCAGTACTTC

size: NA
length: 15
V: TRBV19
D: TRBD1
J: TRBJ1-5
CDR3: CASHRDRVYNQPQHF
DNA: TGTGCCAGTCACCGAGACAGGGTTTACAATCAGCCCCAGCATTTT

size: NA
length: 16
V: TRBV6-6
D: NA
J: TRBJ2-7
CDR3: CASSSPLGRKSYEQYF
DNA: TGTGCCAGCAGTTCACCCCTAGGGAGGAAATCCTACGAGCAGTACTTC

size: NA
length: 12
V: TRBV19
D: NA
J: TRBJ1-2
CDR3: CASSWGRRGYTF
DNA: TGTGCCAGTAGCTGGGGGCGTCGGGGCTACACCTTC

size: NA
length: 15
V: TRBV6-1
D: TRBD1
J: TRBJ2-5
CDR3: CASRDGQPGQETQYF
DNA: TGTGCCAGCAGAGATGGACAGCCGGGACAGGAGACCCAGTACTTC

size: NA
length: 13
V: TRBV2
D: NA
J: TRBJ2-5
CDR3: CASSTGQRETQYF
DNA: TGTGCCAGCAGCACCGGACAACGGGAGACCCAGTACTTC

size: NA
length: 16
V: TRBV5-1
D: NA
J: TRBJ2-1
CDR3: CASSAARGSLDNEQFF
DNA: TGCGCCAGCAGCGCCGCTAGGGGGTCCCTGGACAATGAGCAGTTCTTC

size: NA
length: 16
V: TRBV5-4
D: NA
J: TRBJ1-6
CDR3: CASSDMNRALNSPLHF
DNA: TGTGCCAGCAGCGACATGAACAGGGCTTTAAATTCACCCCTCCACTTT

size: once
length: 15
V: TRBV11-2
D: NA
J: TRBJ2-7
CDR3: CASSLGVRSLDEQYF
DNA: TGTGCCAGCAGCCTAGGAGTTCGGAGTCTCGACGAGCAGTACTTC

size: NA
length: 17
V: TRBV19
D: NA
J: TRBJ1-2
CDR3: CASSLGTPSSKPYSYTF
DNA: TGTGCCAGTAGTCTCGGGACACCCTCATCAAAACCCTATAGCTACACCTTC

size: once
length: 15
V: TRBV19
D: NA
J: TRBJ1-3
CDR3: CASSIDGSSGNTIYF
DNA: TGTGCCAGTAGTATAGATGGCAGCTCTGGAAACACCATATATTTT

size: NA
length: 14
V: TRBV7-2
D: NA
J: TRBJ2-2
CDR3: CASSLTRETGELFF
DNA: TGTGCCAGCAGCTTAACCAGGGAAACCGGGGAGCTGTTTTTT

size: NA
length: 16
V: TRBV6-6
D: TRBD2
J: TRBJ2-3
CDR3: CASRPPSGRNTDTQYF
DNA: TGTGCCAGCAGGCCGCCTAGCGGGAGGAACACAGATACGCAGTATTTT

size: NA
length: 13
V: TRBV6-6
D: TRBD1
J: TRBJ1-2
CDR3: CASSTGQGYGYTF
DNA: TGTGCCAGCAGTACGGGACAGGGCTATGGCTACACCTTC

size: NA
length: 16
V: TRBV5-4
D: NA
J: TRBJ2-6
CDR3: CASSASQGSGANVLTF
DNA: TGTGCCAGCAGCGCCTCTCAGGGATCTGGGGCCAACGTCCTGACTTTC

size: NA
length: 15
V: TRBV6-5
D: TRBD2
J: TRBJ2-7
CDR3: CASSYSIVQRDESYF
DNA: TGTGCCAGCAGTTACTCCATCGTCCAGCGGGACGAGTCATACTTC

size: once
length: 14
V: TRBV10-3
D: TRBD2
J: TRBJ2-7
CDR3: CAIRTSGRPYEQYF
DNA: TGTGCCATCAGAACTAGCGGGAGGCCTTACGAGCAGTACTTC

size: NA
length: 15
V: TRBV7-2
D: TRBD1
J: TRBJ1-1
CDR3: CASSVSGTGYTEAFF
DNA: TGTGCCAGCAGCGTATCCGGGACAGGATACACTGAAGCTTTCTTT

size: NA
length: 13
V: TRBV19
D: NA
J: TRBJ1-4
CDR3: CASSRQLNEKLFF
DNA: TGTGCCAGCTCCCGACAGTTAAATGAAAAACTGTTTTTT

size: NA
length: 22
V: TRBV9
D: TRBD2
J: TRBJ2-2
CDR3: CASSVAQGERTSGRFNTGELFF
DNA: TGTGCCAGCAGCGTAGCCCAGGGGGAACGGACTAGCGGGAGGTTTAACACCGGGGAGCTGTTTTTT

size: few
length: 15
V: TRBV6-6
D: NA
J: TRBJ1-3
CDR3: CASSNQVSGGNTIYF
DNA: TGTGCCAGCAGTAATCAGGTTTCGGGAGGAAACACCATATATTTT

size: NA
length: 15
V: TRBV18
D: TRBD1
J: TRBJ1-1
CDR3: CASSTRDRPNTEAFF
DNA: TGTGCCAGCTCAACCCGGGACAGGCCGAACACTGAAGCTTTCTTT

size: NA
length: 16
V: TRBV7-2
D: NA
J: TRBJ1-2
CDR3: CASSRRGGSTNYGYTF
DNA: TGTGCCAGCAGCCGGAGGGGGGGGAGTACTAACTATGGCTACACCTTC

size: NA
length: 13
V: TRBV30
D: TRBD1
J: TRBJ1-4
CDR3: CAWSRGPNEKLFF
DNA: TGTGCCTGGAGCAGGGGGCCCAATGAAAAACTGTTTTTT

size: NA
length: 14
V: TRBV27
D: NA
J: TRBJ1-3
CDR3: CASSFQASGNTIYF
DNA: TGTGCCAGCAGTTTTCAGGCCTCTGGAAACACCATATATTTT

size: once
length: 8
V: TRBV7-9
D: NA
J: TRBJ1-1
CDR3: CASERAFF
DNA: TGTGCCAGCGAGCGGGCTTTCTTT

size: NA
length: 14
V: TRBV5-4
D: TRBD1
J: TRBJ2-7
CDR3: CASSFSGTEYEQYF
DNA: TGTGCCAGCAGCTTCTCCGGGACAGAATACGAGCAGTACTTC

size: NA
length: 15
V: TRBV11-2
D: NA
J: TRBJ2-1
CDR3: CASSLRGPEGNEQFF
DNA: TGTGCCAGCAGCTTAAGGGGGCCGGAGGGCAATGAGCAGTTCTTC

size: NA
length: 13
V: TRBV11-2
D: TRBD1
J: TRBJ1-2
CDR3: CASSSSTGGGYTF
DNA: TGTGCCAGCAGCTCGTCCACAGGGGGTGGCTACACCTTC

size: once
length: 15
V: TRBV7-9
D: TRBD2
J: TRBJ2-7
CDR3: CASSQGLASVHEQYF
DNA: TGTGCCAGCAGCCAAGGACTAGCGTCCGTCCACGAGCAGTACTTC

size: NA
length: 15
V: TRBV7-3
D: NA
J: TRBJ1-2
CDR3: CASSLGQGGGYGYTF
DNA: TGTGCCAGCAGCTTAGGCCAGGGAGGGGGCTATGGCTACACCTTC

size: NA
length: 15
V: TRBV9
D: TRBD2
J: TRBJ2-2
CDR3: CASSILAGNTGELFF
DNA: TGTGCCAGCAGCATACTAGCGGGGAACACCGGGGAGCTGTTTTTT

size: NA
length: 13
V: TRBV11-2
D: NA
J: TRBJ2-5
CDR3: CASSSEGPISQYF
DNA: TGTGCCAGCAGCTCCGAGGGTCCCATCTCCCAGTACTTC

size: NA
length: 15
V: TRBV10-3
D: TRBD2
J: TRBJ2-7
CDR3: CAISPPGGSDYEQYF
DNA: TGTGCCATCAGCCCCCCGGGAGGATCCGATTACGAGCAGTACTTC

size: NA
length: 14
V: TRBV6-6
D: TRBD2
J: TRBJ2-7
CDR3: CASRGLAGEWRQYF
DNA: TGTGCCAGCAGGGGACTAGCGGGAGAATGGAGGCAGTACTTC

size: NA
length: 16
V: TRBV19
D: TRBD1
J: TRBJ2-5
CDR3: CASSIERETGGETQYF
DNA: TGTGCCAGTAGTATAGAAAGGGAGACAGGGGGAGAGACCCAGTACTTC

size: NA
length: 14
V: TRBV29-1
D: TRBD2
J: TRBJ2-7
CDR3: CSVVATSGHYEQYF
DNA: TGCAGCGTTGTTGCGACTAGCGGACATTACGAGCAGTACTTC

size: NA
length: 17
V: TRBV5-1
D: TRBD1
J: TRBJ2-1
CDR3: CASSLTTGPSSYNEQFF
DNA: TGCGCCAGCAGCCTCACGACAGGGCCAAGCTCCTACAATGAGCAGTTCTTC

size: NA
length: 15
V: TRBV6-1
D: TRBD1
J: TRBJ2-1
CDR3: CASSGRDRGSNEQFF
DNA: TGTGCCAGCAGTGGCCGGGACAGGGGTTCCAATGAGCAGTTCTTC

size: NA
length: 13
V: TRBV7-2
D: NA
J: TRBJ2-5
CDR3: CASERGLQETQYF
DNA: TGTGCCAGTGAGCGCGGCCTCCAAGAGACCCAGTACTTC

size: NA
length: 13
V: TRBV19
D: TRBD2
J: TRBJ2-1
CDR3: CATQGLAVNEQFF
DNA: TGTGCCACCCAAGGACTAGCGGTCAATGAGCAGTTCTTC

size: medium-sized
length: 11
V: TRBV28
D: NA
J: TRBJ2-7
CDR3: CASSALYEQYF
DNA: TGTGCCAGCAGCGCACTCTACGAGCAGTACTTC

size: NA
length: 15
V: TRBV5-5
D: NA
J: TRBJ1-5
CDR3: CASSQAIDSNQPQHF
DNA: TGTGCCAGCAGCCAAGCGATAGATAGCAATCAGCCCCAGCATTTT

size: once
length: 15
V: TRBV7-9
D: TRBD2
J: TRBJ2-5
CDR3: CASSRPAGGVETQYF
DNA: TGTGCCAGCAGCCGCCCGGCGGGAGGAGTAGAGACCCAGTACTTC

size: NA
length: 15
V: TRBV7-9
D: NA
J: TRBJ1-3
CDR3: CASSLIGVTGNTIYF
DNA: TGTGCCAGCAGCCTAATAGGGGTTACTGGAAACACCATATATTTT

size: NA
length: 15
V: TRBV29-1
D: TRBD1
J: TRBJ2-2
CDR3: CSVRTPGQRTGELFF
DNA: TGCAGCGTTCGAACACCGGGACAGCGCACCGGGGAGCTGTTTTTT